The 28 T cell receptor beta chains given below trace back to one sample, sequenced in a study of radiotherapy plus CTLA-4 blockade in lung cancer. Libraries were prepared by immunoSEQ multiplex PCR; TCRdb keeps only in-frame clonotypes and omits some of them. This table has about 47,000 clones, roughly 76% appearing once. The starting material was peripheral blood, obtained from a patient treated with radiotherapy plus ipilimumab. Receptor source: a human donor with non-small cell lung cancer who had stable disease on radiotherapy plus ipilimumab.

The chain carries TRBV5-5 and TRBJ2-3; D gene unclear. In germline, CDR1 is SGHKS, CDR2 YYEKEE (reference sequence). The ends were cut back, 5 bases at V and 3 bases at J, with 19 bases in the middle. The CDR3 loop spans 16 amino acids. CDR3 bases: TGTGCCAGCAGGTTGAGGTGGGAAGTCTGGACAGATACGCAGTATTTT. Protein sequence: CASRLRWEVWTDTQYF.

The V and J genes are TRBV13 and TRBJ1-3; D not resolved. CDR1 PRHDT and CDR2 FYEKMQ come from the germline V gene (reference sequence). There are 15 residues in the CDR3. Trimming cost V 4 bases and J 1 base, with 11 bases left between them. The CDR3 sequence is CASSSRDWSGNTIYF. In DNA, the CDR3 is TGTGCCAGCAGCTCCCGGGATTGGTCTGGAAACACCATATATTTT.

The CDR3 sequence: CASSYQSQGILNEQFF. In nucleotides, the CDR3 is TGTGCCAGCAGTTACCAGTCGCAGGGTATATTGAATGAGCAGTTCTTC. V usage is TRBV6-5 and J usage is TRBJ2-1; tentative D call: TRBD1 (5 bases). This CDR3 has 16 amino acids. CDR1 and CDR2 from the germline V gene are MNHEY and SVGAGI. Trimming removed 2 bases at V and 7 bases at J, with 18 bases between.

The gene calls are TRBV29-1 and TRBJ2-1; 10 positions match TRBD2. The V gene's germline CDR1 is SQVTM and CDR2 ANQGSEA. The CDR3 totals 14 residues. The CDR3 region is CSMPGERGGNEQFF. The CDR3 bases are TGCAGTATGCCGGGGGAGCGGGGGGGCAATGAGCAGTTCTTC.

This clone appeared a single time. The chain joins TRBV6-6 to TRBJ2-7; D is ambiguous. CDR3 length equals 11 residues. V was pared by 5 bases and J by 2 bases, with 4 bases between. Germline V gene sequence: CDR1 MNHNY, CDR2 SVGAGI (reference sequence). CDR3 protein: CASSRTYEQYF. Here the CDR3 DNA reads TGTGCCAGCAGTAGGACCTACGAGCAGTACTTC.

The chain employs TRBV11-2 and TRBJ2-3; D is possibly TRBD2 (6 bases). Germline CDR1 reads SGHAT; CDR2 reads FQNNGV. The CDR3 is made up of 15 amino acids. V was trimmed by 4 bases and J by 0 bases, leaving 11 bases between them. In DNA form, the CDR3 reads TGTGCCAGCAGCTCCCGGGACTTTAGCACAGATACGCAGTATTTT. It is translated as CASSSRDFSTDTQYF.

The gene calls are TRBV15 and TRBJ2-5, with D perhaps assigned TRBD1 or TRBD2 (5 bases each). The germline gives CDR1 LNHNV, CDR2 YYDKDF (reference sequence). Trimming pared 0 bases from V and 2 bases from J, leaving 10 bases between. CDR3 size: 15 residues. In nucleotides, the CDR3 is TGTGCCACCAGCAGAGATCCCGGGGCTCAAGAGACCCAGTACTTC. This sequence encodes CATSRDPGAQETQYF.

The V call is TRBV18, the J call TRBJ2-5, with unresolved D. The V end was cut by 3 bases, the J end by 5 bases, with 13 bases between. The CDR3 sequence is 14 residues long. CDR1 is KGHSH and CDR2 is LQKENI in the germline V gene. CDR3 residues: CASSPPSQGETQYF. CDR3 DNA sequence: TGTGCCAGCTCACCGCCCAGCCAAGGGGAGACCCAGTACTTC.

Only one count was recorded for this clone. The J gene is TRBJ1-1, the V gene TRBV10-1; possible D gene TRBD1, 6 bases. The CDR3 extends over 15 amino acids. CDR1 is WNHNN, CDR2 SYGVQD, per germline (reference sequence). V was trimmed by 3 bases and J by 1 base, leaving 12 bases between them. The CDR3 protein is CASSDSTGQNTEAFF. In nucleotides, the CDR3 is TGCGCCAGCAGTGATTCGACGGGACAGAACACTGAAGCTTTCTTT.

V usage is TRBV11-1 and J usage is TRBJ1-5, with no clear D. This CDR3 is built from 14 residues. V was cut by 3 bases and J by 3 bases, with 9 bases left in between. From germline, CDR1 is SGHAT and CDR2 FQDESV (reference sequence). The DNA of the CDR3 is TGTGCCAGCAGCTTCGCGGGTCCCAATCAGCCCCAGCATTTT. Its protein is CASSFAGPNQPQHF.

This sequence joins TRBV7-9 and TRBJ2-1, with 8 nucleotides matching TRBD1. V dropped 1 base and J dropped 7; count of bases not matched to a gene: 0. This CDR3 comprises 13 residues. Germline V gene lookup returns CDR1 SEHNR and CDR2 FQNEAQ (reference sequence). The CDR3 spells CASSLGTGNEQFF. DNA for the CDR3: TGTGCCAGCAGCTTAGGGACAGGGAATGAGCAGTTCTTC.

A few counts support this clone. This sequence joins TRBV28 and TRBJ1-6; D might be TRBD1 (6 bases). Looked up from germline, CDR1 is MDHEN and CDR2 is SYDVKM. Trimming removed 1 base from V and 8 bases from J, with 12 bases in between. The CDR3 is made up of 15 amino acids. CDR3 bases: TGTGCCAGCAGTTTATTGCGGGGGCGCGATTCACCCCTCCACTTT. Translating it yields CASSLLRGRDSPLHF.

This clone has only one observation. This rearrangement joins TRBV5-1 to TRBJ1-1; D remains unclear. CDR3 size: 14 residues. V was pared by 0 bases and J by 1 base, with 7 bases between. Germline CDR1 and CDR2: SGHRS and YFSETQ. The CDR3 DNA sequence: TGCGCCAGCAGCTTGGAGGTCCCGAACACTGAAGCTTTCTTT. Translation gives CASSLEVPNTEAFF. The whole variable domain, remainder taken from reference TRBV5-1 and TRBJ1-1, is KAGVTQTPRYLIKTRGQQVTLSCSPISGHRSVSWYQQTPGQGLQFLFEYFSETQRNKGNFPGRFSGRQFSNSRSEMNVSTLELGDSALYLCASSLEVPNTEAFFGQGTRLTVV.

The rearrangement links TRBV10-2 to TRBJ2-5; D remains ambiguous. Between the trimmed V and J ends, which lost 2 bases and 3 bases, there was a span of 1 base. The CDR3 runs to 11 residues. Germline V gene data show CDR1 as WSHSY and CDR2 as SAAADI. The CDR3 reads CASSEEETQYF. The DNA of the CDR3 is TGCGCCAGCAGTGAGGAAGAGACCCAGTACTTC.

By sample fraction, this clone is large. V is TRBV7-9 and J is TRBJ2-1; D is undetermined. This CDR3 has 15 residues. Germline assignment: CDR1 SEHNR and CDR2 FQNEAQ (reference sequence). V was trimmed by 2 bases and J by 3 bases, leaving 11 bases between them. The CDR3 region is CASSLQRSYYNEQFF. In DNA, the CDR3 is TGTGCCAGCAGCTTACAGCGCTCCTACTACAATGAGCAGTTCTTC. Together with reference TRBV7-9 and TRBJ2-1, the CDR3 gives the full variable domain: DTGVSQNPRHKITKRGQNVTFRCDPISEHNRLYWYRQTLGQGPEFLTYFQNEAQLEKSRLLSDRFSAERPKGSFSTLEIQRTEQGDSAMYLCASSLQRSYYNEQFFGPGTRLTVL.

J is TRBJ2-3 and V is TRBV5-1, with a possible D match to TRBD1 (5 bases). The V and J ends lost 0 bases and 3 bases respectively, with 11 bases between them. Germline V gene sequence: CDR1 SGHRS, CDR2 YFSETQ. This CDR3 has 15 amino acids. CDR3 nucleotide sequence: TGCGCCAGCAGCTTGGTAGGTCAGGGAACAGATACGCAGTATTTT. This gives the protein CASSLVGQGTDTQYF.

The chain links TRBV27 to TRBJ2-3; the match to TRBD2 covers 16 bases. This CDR3 comprises 18 residues. Germline CDR1 is MNHEY and CDR2 is SMNVEV (reference sequence). V dropped 2 bases and J dropped 3; count of bases not matched to a gene: 5. The CDR3 loop reads CASSLGTSGGAWTDTQYF. In DNA, the CDR3 is TGTGCCAGCAGTTTAGGGACTAGCGGGGGGGCCTGGACAGATACGCAGTATTTT.

Here the CDR3 DNA reads TGTGCCTGGGGACAGTTGAACACTGAAGCTTTCTTT. It encodes CAWGQLNTEAFF. The V and J genes are TRBV30 and TRBJ1-1, with TRBD1 as a possible D gene (6 bases). Germline V gene lookup returns CDR1 GTSNPN and CDR2 SVGIG (reference sequence). V lost 5 bases and J 0 bases, leaving 7 bases between the germline ends. The CDR3 runs 12 residues.

This clone was counted between two and nine times. This sequence joins TRBV5-1 and TRBJ2-2; tentative D call: TRBD1 (5 bases). The CDR3 has 14 residues. V gave up 3 bases and J gave up 3 bases, with 9 bases separating them. The germline CDR1 and CDR2 sequences are SGHRS and YFSETQ. The CDR3 reads CASSSGADTGELFF. CDR3 DNA sequence: TGCGCCAGCAGCTCTGGGGCGGACACCGGGGAGCTGTTTTTT.

V usage is TRBV19 and J usage is TRBJ2-7; 9 bases line up with TRBD2. V shed 0 bases, J shed 2 bases, and the junction held 11 bases outside the gene matches. Germline CDR1 LNHDA, CDR2 SQIVND (reference sequence). The CDR3 totals 18 residues. CDR3 in DNA: TGTGCCAGTAGTATAGATCGCGGCCGAGCGGGGGGAGCCTACGAGCAGTACTTC. Protein sequence: CASSIDRGRAGGAYEQYF.

The V and J genes are TRBV6-5 and TRBJ1-5; 9 bases line up with TRBD1. The CDR3 totals 15 residues. The V and J ends lost 7 bases and 2 bases, in that order; junction bases with no gene match: 6. In germline, CDR1 is MNHEY, CDR2 SVGAGI. CDR3 amino acids: CASNEGQGGNQPQHF. The CDR3 region has the DNA TGTGCCAGCAATGAGGGACAGGGCGGCAATCAGCCCCAGCATTTT.

The chain couples TRBV10-3 to TRBJ1-2; D is perhaps TRBD1 (6 bases). Germline V gives CDR1 ENHRY, CDR2 SYGVKD. The V end lost 5 bases, the J end lost 0 bases, and 10 bases lay between the germline ends. The CDR3 consists of 14 residues. CDR3 residues: CAISYGTPNYGYTF. The DNA of the CDR3 is TGTGCCATCAGTTACGGGACACCTAACTATGGCTACACCTTC.

The chain joins TRBV5-6 to TRBJ2-7; 8 bases match TRBD1. The V gene's germline CDR1 is SGHDT and CDR2 YYEEEE. The CDR3 is 13 amino acids. V dropped 4 bases and J dropped 5; count of bases not matched to a gene: 5. CDR3 nucleotide sequence: TGTGCCAGCAGCACGATGGACAGGGACGAGCAGTACGTC. Translating it yields CASSTMDRDEQYV.

A word on this clone: The same CDR3 also results from other DNA sequences found in this sample. The V and J genes are TRBV19 and TRBJ1-1, with D perhaps TRBD1 (6 bases). This CDR3 is 15 amino acids long. V was pared by 3 bases and J by 1 base, with 12 bases between. The germline V gene has CDR1 LNHDA and CDR2 SQIVND (reference sequence). The CDR3 here is CASSIRGQGNTEAFF. The CDR3 nucleotides are TGTGCCAGTAGTATCCGGGGGCAGGGGAACACTGAAGCTTTCTTT.

The J gene is TRBJ2-7, the V gene TRBV6-1; D perhaps matches TRBD2 (5 bases). V was pared by 8 bases and J by 2 bases, with 16 bases between. Germline V lookup: CDR1 MNHNS, CDR2 SASEGT. The CDR3 contains 14 residues. CDR3 sequence: CASRSYEGPYEQYF. DNA for the CDR3: TGTGCCAGCCGTAGCTACGAGGGTCCCTACGAGCAGTACTTC.

The chain joins TRBV7-7 to TRBJ2-5; no clear D gene. Germline CDR1 and CDR2: SSHAT and FNYEAQ (reference sequence). The CDR3 runs 14 residues. V lost 5 bases and J 3 bases, leaving 13 bases between the germline ends. The CDR3 sequence is CASSPTPAKETQYF. The DNA for the CDR3 is TGTGCCAGCAGCCCAACACCAGCAAAAGAGACCCAGTACTTC.

The chain is built from TRBV6-5 and TRBJ1-6, with 7 positions matching TRBD1. Per the germline V gene, CDR1 is MNHEY and CDR2 is SVGAGI. Unmatched junction bases numbered 4, after V lost 2 bases and J lost 9 bases. There are 14 residues in the CDR3. CDR3: CASSYKGQFSPLHF. In DNA form, the CDR3 reads TGTGCCAGCAGTTACAAGGGACAGTTTTCACCCCTCCACTTT.

This clone was recorded a few times. This chain joins TRBV7-2 and TRBJ1-2; D call uncertain. This CDR3 has 14 residues. V was trimmed by 6 bases and J by 0 bases, leaving 11 bases between them. Germline V gene sequence: CDR1 SGHTA, CDR2 FQGNSA. The CDR3: CASSLQQTNYGYTF. Here the CDR3 DNA reads TGTGCCAGCAGTTTACAGCAGACTAACTATGGCTACACCTTC.